The subject of this entry is one T cell receptor (beta chain). No cognate antigen has been identified for it. Qualities for individual bases were not recorded, and no much larger clone is one base off. CDR1 GTSNPN and CDR2 SVGIG are derived from the germline V gene (reference sequence). Relative to germline, V is 4 bases shorter and J is 10 bases shorter, with 17 bases between their ends. The CDR3 runs 13 residues from the cysteine to the phenylalanine. Here the CDR3 DNA is all that survives: 39 bases in frame from base 1. RNA was extracted using the RNeasy kit, and about 0.45 to 1 microgram was reverse transcribed with random hexamers. The immunoSEQ multiplex PCR assay, which covers 54 Vbeta and 13 Jbeta segments, was used to amplify TCR beta CDR3 regions. PCR amplification bias was corrected by using a synthetic template baseline for primer optimization and computational correction. In the authors' own workflow: Reads were annotated to V, D and J genes according to IMGT and were analyzed with immunoSEQ Analyzer, with only productive sequences retained. Clonality was calculated as one minus the Shannon entropy normalized by log2 of the number of productive unique sequences. For each patient and control, public and private clones were evaluated within the 100 most prevalent clones. Susac-specific clones were defined as absent from healthy and MS cohorts, over a thousand published viral clones and other ImmuneACCESS disease sequences. The public reads were run again by TCRdb, first through fastp at Q25 and then through MiXCR, and only productive beta chains were kept. Each CDR3 protein appears once, grouped with its most common genes and DNA. None of the V and J calls come from the authors' own analysis; TCRdb made them. Recorded for this sample are under 200,000 distinct CDR3 sequences; roughly 94% of them occurred a single time. Less than 0.11% of the sample rests with the top ten.

These data are taken from a study of CD8 T cells in Susac syndrome (dated by TCRdb to about 2019). Concerning the study at large: The study used repertoire sequencing to test whether antigen drove CD8+ T cell activation and differentiation in Susac syndrome.

Peripheral blood CD8+ and CD4+ T cells from healthy donors, Susac syndrome patients and multiple sclerosis patients were profiled using high-throughput TCR beta sequencing. Healthy donors were included as age- and sex-matched controls. Bulk CD8+ and CD4+ T cells were purified by magnetic negative isolation, while CD8+ TEMRA cells were enriched using FACS. Blood was collected in EDTA tubes and processed within 24 hours, with PBMCs isolated through density gradient centrifugation. PBMCs destined for TCR sequencing were cryopreserved in liquid nitrogen and later thawed in a 37 °C water bath. A purity of at least 90% was achieved for sorted or isolated CD4+, CD8+ and CD8+ TEMRA cells. Findings and caveats that apply to the study as a whole: The study acknowledged that relatively few individuals were included in the TCR sequencing and HLA analysis.

The receptor was derived from a human donor in good health. The V gene is TRBV30 and the J gene is TRBJ2-1, with the D gene too uncertain to name. The specimen sequenced was CD4+ T cells from PBMCs. The CDR3 protein sequence reads: CAWKPGFGGEQFF. The nucleotide sequence reads TGTGCCTGGAAACCCGGGTTCGGTGGAGAGCAGTTCTTC.